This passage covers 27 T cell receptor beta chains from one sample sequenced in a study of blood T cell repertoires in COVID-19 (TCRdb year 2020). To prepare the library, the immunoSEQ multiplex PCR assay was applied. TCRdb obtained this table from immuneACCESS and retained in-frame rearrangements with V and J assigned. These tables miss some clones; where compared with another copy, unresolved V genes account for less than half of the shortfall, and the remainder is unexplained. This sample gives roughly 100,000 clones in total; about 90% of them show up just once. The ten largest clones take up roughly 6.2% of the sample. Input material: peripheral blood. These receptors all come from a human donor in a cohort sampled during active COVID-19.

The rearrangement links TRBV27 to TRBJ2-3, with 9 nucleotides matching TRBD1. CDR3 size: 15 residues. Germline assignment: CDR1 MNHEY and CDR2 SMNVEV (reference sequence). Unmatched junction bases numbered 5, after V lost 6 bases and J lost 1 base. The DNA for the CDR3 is TGTGCCAGCAGCCCACGGACAGGGGGCACAGATACGCAGTATTTT. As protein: CASSPRTGGTDTQYF.

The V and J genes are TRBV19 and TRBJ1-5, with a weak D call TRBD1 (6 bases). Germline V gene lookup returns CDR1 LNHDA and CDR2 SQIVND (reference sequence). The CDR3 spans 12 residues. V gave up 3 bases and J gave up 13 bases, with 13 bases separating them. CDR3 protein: CASSIVRGSQHF. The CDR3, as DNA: TGTGCCAGTAGTATCGTGAGGGGGAGTCAGCATTTT.

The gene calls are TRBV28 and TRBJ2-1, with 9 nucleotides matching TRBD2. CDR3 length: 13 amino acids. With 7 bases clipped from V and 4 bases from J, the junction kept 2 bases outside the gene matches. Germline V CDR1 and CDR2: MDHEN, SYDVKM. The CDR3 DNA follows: TGTGCCAGCATGGCGGGGGGGTACAATGAGCAGTTCTTC. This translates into CASMAGGYNEQFF.

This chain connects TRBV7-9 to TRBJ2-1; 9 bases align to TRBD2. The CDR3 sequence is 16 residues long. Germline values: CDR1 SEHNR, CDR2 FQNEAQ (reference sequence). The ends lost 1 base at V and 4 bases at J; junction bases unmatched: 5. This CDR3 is CASSLVTSGGYNEQFF. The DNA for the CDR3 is TGTGCCAGCAGCTTAGTGACTAGCGGAGGTTACAATGAGCAGTTCTTC.

CDR3 sequence (DNA): TGTGCCAGCAGCCCCGCCGGACTAGCGGGCGGAGCCAAAAACATTCAGTACTTC. This gives the protein CASSPAGLAGGAKNIQYF. The chain joins TRBV14 to TRBJ2-4, with 11 bases that match TRBD2. The CDR3 consists of 18 residues. J gave up 0 bases and V 4 bases, and 8 bases lay outside the gene matches. Germline V gene sequence: CDR1 SGHDN, CDR2 FVKESK. Using reference TRBV14 and TRBJ2-4 for the parts outside the CDR3, the full variable domain is EAGVTQFPSHSVIEKGQTVTLRCDPISGHDNLYWYRRVMGKEIKFLLHFVKESKQDESGMPNNRFLAERTGGTYSTLKVQPAELEDSGVYFCASSPAGLAGGAKNIQYFGAGTRLSVL.

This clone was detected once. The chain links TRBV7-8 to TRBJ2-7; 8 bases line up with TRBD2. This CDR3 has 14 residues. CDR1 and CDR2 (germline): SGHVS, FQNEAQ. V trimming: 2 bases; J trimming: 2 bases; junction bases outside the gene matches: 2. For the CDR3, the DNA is TGTGCCAGCAGCTTACAAGCGGGGGCCTACGAGCAGTACTTC. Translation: CASSLQAGAYEQYF.

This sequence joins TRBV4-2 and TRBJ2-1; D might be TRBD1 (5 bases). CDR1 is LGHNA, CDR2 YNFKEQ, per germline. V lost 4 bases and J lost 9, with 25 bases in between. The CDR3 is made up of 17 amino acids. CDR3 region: CASSRSVDSPVSGEQFF. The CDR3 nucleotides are TGTGCCAGCAGCCGAAGCGTCGACAGTCCAGTCTCCGGTGAGCAGTTCTTC.

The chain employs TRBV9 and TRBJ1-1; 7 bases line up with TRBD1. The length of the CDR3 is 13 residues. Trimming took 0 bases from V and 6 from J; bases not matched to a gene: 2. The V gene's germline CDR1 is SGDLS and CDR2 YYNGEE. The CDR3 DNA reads TGTGCCAGCAGCGTAGGGGACAGCGCTGAAGCTTTCTTT. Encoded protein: CASSVGDSAEAFF.

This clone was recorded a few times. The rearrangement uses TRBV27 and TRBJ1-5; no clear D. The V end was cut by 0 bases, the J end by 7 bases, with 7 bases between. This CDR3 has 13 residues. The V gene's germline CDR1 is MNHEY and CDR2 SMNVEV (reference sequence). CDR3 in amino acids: CASSLSEGQPQHF. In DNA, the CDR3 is TGTGCCAGCAGTTTATCAGAGGGACAGCCCCAGCATTTT.

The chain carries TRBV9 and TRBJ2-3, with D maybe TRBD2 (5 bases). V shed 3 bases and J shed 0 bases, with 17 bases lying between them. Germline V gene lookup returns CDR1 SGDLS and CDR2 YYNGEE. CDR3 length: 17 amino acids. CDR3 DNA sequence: TGTGCCAGCAGCGCCCCCCGGGATAAAATTAGCACAGATACGCAGTATTTT. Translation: CASSAPRDKISTDTQYF.

Written as DNA, the CDR3 is TGTGCCAGCAGCCGAGTCGGGGTAACCTCCTACAATGAGCAGTTCTTC. Encoded protein: CASSRVGVTSYNEQFF. V is TRBV14 and J is TRBJ2-1; D is perhaps TRBD2 (5 bases). The CDR3 has 16 residues. Trimming cost V 4 bases and J 0 bases, with 13 bases left between them. Germline CDR1 is SGHDN and CDR2 is FVKESK.

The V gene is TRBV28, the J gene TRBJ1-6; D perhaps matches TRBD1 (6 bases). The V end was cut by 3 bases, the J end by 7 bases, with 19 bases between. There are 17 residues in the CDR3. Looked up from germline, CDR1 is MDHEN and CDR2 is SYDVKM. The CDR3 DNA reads TGTGCCAGCAGTTTCCACAGGGCGGCCCGGAGGAATTCACCCCTCCACTTT. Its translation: CASSFHRAARRNSPLHF.

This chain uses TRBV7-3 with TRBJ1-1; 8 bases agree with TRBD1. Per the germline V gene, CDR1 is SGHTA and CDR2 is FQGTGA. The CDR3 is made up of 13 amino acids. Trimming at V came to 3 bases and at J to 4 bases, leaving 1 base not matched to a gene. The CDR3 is CASSFTGGTEAFF. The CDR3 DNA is TGTGCCAGCAGCTTTACAGGGGGCACTGAAGCTTTCTTT.

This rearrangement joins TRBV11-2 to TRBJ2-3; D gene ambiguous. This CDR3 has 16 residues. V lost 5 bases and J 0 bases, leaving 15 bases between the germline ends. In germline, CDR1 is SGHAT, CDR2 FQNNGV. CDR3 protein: CASSPLWRQSTDTQYF. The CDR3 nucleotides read TGTGCCAGCAGCCCCTTATGGCGGCAAAGCACAGATACGCAGTATTTT.

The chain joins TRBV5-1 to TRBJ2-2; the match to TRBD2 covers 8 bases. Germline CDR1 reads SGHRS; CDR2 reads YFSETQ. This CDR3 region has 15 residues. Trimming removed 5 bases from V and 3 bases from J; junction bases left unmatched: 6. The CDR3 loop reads CASRPWRGDTGELFF. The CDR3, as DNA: TGCGCCAGCAGACCCTGGCGGGGGGACACCGGGGAGCTGTTTTTT.

As DNA, the CDR3 is TGCAGTGCTAGTTCAGGGGGCAAGGGCAATCAGCCCCAGCATTTT. It translates to CSASSGGKGNQPQHF. The V call is TRBV20-1, the J call TRBJ1-5; TRBD1 agrees at 8 bases. This CDR3 comprises 15 residues. The V gene's germline CDR1 is DFQATT and CDR2 SNEGSKA (reference sequence). The V gene end was trimmed by 3 bases and the J gene end by 2 bases; junction bases not matched to a gene: 6.

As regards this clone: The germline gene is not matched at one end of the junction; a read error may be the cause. CDR3 sequence reads: CASSSNTPGLGNTGELFF. The CDR3 DNA follows: TGTGCTAGCAGCTCAAATACTCCGGGACTAGGGAACACCGGGGAGCTGTTTTTT. V gene TRBV7-7 combines with J gene TRBJ2-2, with 8 bases that match TRBD2. This CDR3 has 18 residues. Germline V gene lookup returns CDR1 SSHAT and CDR2 FNYEAQ (reference sequence).

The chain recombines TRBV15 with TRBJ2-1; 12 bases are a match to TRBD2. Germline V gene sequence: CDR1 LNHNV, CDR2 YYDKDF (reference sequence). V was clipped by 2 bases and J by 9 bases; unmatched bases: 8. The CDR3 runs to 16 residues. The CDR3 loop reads CATSRPRLAGVSEQFF. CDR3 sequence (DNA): TGTGCCACCAGCAGACCTCGACTAGCGGGAGTCTCTGAGCAGTTCTTC.

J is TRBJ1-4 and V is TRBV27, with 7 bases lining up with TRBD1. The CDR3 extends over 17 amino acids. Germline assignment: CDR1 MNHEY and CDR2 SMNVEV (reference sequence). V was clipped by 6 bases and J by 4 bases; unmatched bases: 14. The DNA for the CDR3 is TGTGCCAGCAGGAACATATACGGGACAGACCATAATGAAAAACTGTTTTTT. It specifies CASRNIYGTDHNEKLFF.

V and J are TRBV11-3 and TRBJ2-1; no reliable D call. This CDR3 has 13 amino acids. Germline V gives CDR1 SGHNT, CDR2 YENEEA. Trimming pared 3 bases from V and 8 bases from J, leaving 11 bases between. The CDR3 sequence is CASSLTQGHEQFF. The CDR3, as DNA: TGTGCCAGCAGCTTGACTCAAGGCCATGAGCAGTTCTTC.

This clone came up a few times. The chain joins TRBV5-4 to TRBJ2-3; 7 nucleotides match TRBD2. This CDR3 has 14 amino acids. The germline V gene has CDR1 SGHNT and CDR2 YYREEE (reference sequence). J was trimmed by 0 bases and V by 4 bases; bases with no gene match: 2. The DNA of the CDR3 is TGTGCCAGCAGCCCGCGGGGGAGCACAGATACGCAGTATTTT. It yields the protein CASSPRGSTDTQYF. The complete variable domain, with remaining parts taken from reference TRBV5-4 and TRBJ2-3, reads ETGVTQSPTHLIKTRGQQVTLRCSSQSGHNTVSWYQQALGQGPQFIFQYYREEENGRGNFPPRFSGLQFPNYSSELNVNALELDDSALYLCASSPRGSTDTQYFGPGTRLTVL.

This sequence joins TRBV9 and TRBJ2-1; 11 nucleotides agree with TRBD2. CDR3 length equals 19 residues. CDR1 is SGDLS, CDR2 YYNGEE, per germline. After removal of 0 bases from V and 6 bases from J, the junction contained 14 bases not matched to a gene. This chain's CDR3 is CASSVEYSGRAGSINEQFF. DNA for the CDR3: TGTGCCAGCAGCGTAGAATATAGCGGGAGGGCCGGGAGTATCAATGAGCAGTTCTTC.

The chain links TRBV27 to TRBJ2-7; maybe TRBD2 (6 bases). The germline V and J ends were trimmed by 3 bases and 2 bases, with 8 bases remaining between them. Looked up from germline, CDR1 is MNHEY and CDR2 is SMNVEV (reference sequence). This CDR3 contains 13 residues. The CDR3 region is CASSLGGTYEQYF. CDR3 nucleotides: TGTGCCAGCAGTTTGGGCGGGACCTACGAGCAGTACTTC.

The CDR3 sequence is CSVYDRGGLNYEQYF. The DNA of the CDR3 is TGCAGCGTTTATGACAGGGGGGGCTTGAACTACGAGCAGTACTTC. The chain combines TRBV29-1 with TRBJ2-7; 9 nucleotides line up with TRBD1. The length of the CDR3 is 15 residues. Trimming cost V 5 bases and J 3 bases; bases outside gene matches: 11. The V gene's germline CDR1 is SQVTM and CDR2 ANQGSEA.

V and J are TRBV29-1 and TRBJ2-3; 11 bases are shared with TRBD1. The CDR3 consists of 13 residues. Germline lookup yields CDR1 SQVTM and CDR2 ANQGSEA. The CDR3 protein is CGADRGRADTQYF. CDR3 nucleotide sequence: TGCGGAGCGGACAGGGGGCGTGCAGATACGCAGTATTTT.

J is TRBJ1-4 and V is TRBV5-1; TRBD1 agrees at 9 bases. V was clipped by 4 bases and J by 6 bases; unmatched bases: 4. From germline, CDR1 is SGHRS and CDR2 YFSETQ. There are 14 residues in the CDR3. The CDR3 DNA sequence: TGCGCCAGCAGCCCGGACAGGGGTGATGAAAAACTGTTTTTT. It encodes CASSPDRGDEKLFF.

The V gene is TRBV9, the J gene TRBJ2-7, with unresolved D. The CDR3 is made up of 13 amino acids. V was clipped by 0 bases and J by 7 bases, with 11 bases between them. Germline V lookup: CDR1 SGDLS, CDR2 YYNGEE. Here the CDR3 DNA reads TGTGCCAGCAGCGTAGGAGGAGTACGAGAGCAGTACTTC. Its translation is CASSVGGVREQYF.